This is a list of T cell receptor beta chains from one sample in a study of blood T cell repertoires in COVID-19. Generated by immunoSEQ multiplex PCR, the TCRdb table keeps only in-frame clones and is missing some. The table records 190,000 or so clones, around nine tenths of them present only once. Specimen: PBMCs or T cells enriched from blood (not recorded which). The receptors stem from a woman younger than 45 who had been exposed to COVID-19. The CDR3 runs from the conserved cysteine through the conserved F or W. Fields, in order: J gene, V gene, D gene, CDR3 protein. D genes are given only for firm matches.

j_call: TRBJ1-2
v_call: TRBV29-1
d_call: NA
cdr3_aa: CSVSSQGTNYGYTF

j_call: TRBJ1-5
v_call: TRBV19
d_call: NA
cdr3_aa: CASSHGGAGQPQHF

j_call: TRBJ1-2
v_call: TRBV3-1/TRBV3-2
d_call: TRBD1
cdr3_aa: CASSQAGQSLSYGYTF

j_call: TRBJ2-7
v_call: TRBV7-8
d_call: NA
cdr3_aa: CASSSARGDQYF

j_call: TRBJ1-1
v_call: TRBV25-1
d_call: NA
cdr3_aa: CASSDMGVGYTEAFF

j_call: TRBJ1-3
v_call: TRBV5-1
d_call: NA
cdr3_aa: CASSPGQFSGNTIYF

j_call: TRBJ1-5
v_call: TRBV6-4
d_call: NA
cdr3_aa: CASSDMQEGYSNQPQHF

j_call: TRBJ1-2
v_call: TRBV10-3
d_call: NA
cdr3_aa: CAISGGEGYTF

j_call: TRBJ1-5
v_call: TRBV19
d_call: NA
cdr3_aa: CASSRDQGYSNQPQHF

j_call: TRBJ1-5
v_call: TRBV3-1/TRBV3-2
d_call: NA
cdr3_aa: CASSQERGQPQHF

j_call: TRBJ1-2
v_call: TRBV5-5
d_call: NA
cdr3_aa: CASSQQGYGAYGYTF

j_call: TRBJ2-3
v_call: TRBV6-6
d_call: TRBD1
cdr3_aa: CASSPHFGQASTDTQYF

j_call: TRBJ2-7
v_call: TRBV5-8
d_call: TRBD1
cdr3_aa: CASQQGSEQYF

j_call: TRBJ2-2
v_call: TRBV5-1
d_call: NA
cdr3_aa: CASSFTGPNTGELFF

j_call: TRBJ2-7
v_call: TRBV30
d_call: TRBD1
cdr3_aa: CAGYRGQGAASTPYEQYF

j_call: TRBJ2-1
v_call: TRBV3-1/TRBV3-2
d_call: TRBD2
cdr3_aa: CASSRTSGVNEQFF

j_call: TRBJ1-1
v_call: TRBV15
d_call: NA
cdr3_aa: CATSRELTRMNTEAFF

j_call: TRBJ1-6
v_call: TRBV27
d_call: TRBD1
cdr3_aa: CASTRQGRTSSPLHF

j_call: TRBJ1-6
v_call: TRBV24-1
d_call: NA
cdr3_aa: CATSDSGVYGSPLHF

j_call: TRBJ2-7
v_call: TRBV28
d_call: NA
cdr3_aa: CASSLSGQTYEQYF

j_call: TRBJ2-7
v_call: TRBV18
d_call: TRBD1
cdr3_aa: CASSLGQGVYEQYF

j_call: TRBJ2-1
v_call: TRBV27
d_call: TRBD1
cdr3_aa: CASVVVGDRVGNEQFF

j_call: TRBJ2-5
v_call: TRBV10-3
d_call: TRBD2
cdr3_aa: CAISEWEGETQYF

j_call: TRBJ2-7
v_call: TRBV19
d_call: NA
cdr3_aa: CASSPRRRCGVTYEQYF

j_call: TRBJ1-2
v_call: TRBV12-3/TRBV12-4
d_call: NA
cdr3_aa: CASSLGGHGYTF

j_call: TRBJ2-3
v_call: TRBV4-2
d_call: NA
cdr3_aa: CASSQVGGLAEPTDTQYF